The entry that follows covers one T cell receptor (beta chain) sequence. The method was immunoSEQ multiplex PCR; TCRdb's version includes in-frame clones alone and lacks a portion of them. Here the sample spans more than 150,000 clones, around nine tenths being singletons. These data come from a study of blood T cell repertoires in COVID-19. In the study overall: COVID-19 samples from acute and convalescent phases originated in the United States, Italy and Spain.

The CDR3 length is 18 residues. With 1 base clipped from V and 5 bases from J, the junction kept 11 bases outside the gene matches. Germline V CDR1 and CDR2: LNHNV, YYDKDF (reference sequence). The rearrangement uses TRBV15 and TRBJ1-6; TRBD1 agrees at 7 bases. The clonotype was recovered from a woman in her 70s with acute or convalescent COVID-19. The sequenced sample consisted of peripheral blood. The CDR3 is CATSRGPTGQTNNSPLHF. Here the CDR3 DNA reads TGTGCCACCAGCAGAGGACCGACAGGGCAAACCAATAATTCACCCCTCCACTTT.